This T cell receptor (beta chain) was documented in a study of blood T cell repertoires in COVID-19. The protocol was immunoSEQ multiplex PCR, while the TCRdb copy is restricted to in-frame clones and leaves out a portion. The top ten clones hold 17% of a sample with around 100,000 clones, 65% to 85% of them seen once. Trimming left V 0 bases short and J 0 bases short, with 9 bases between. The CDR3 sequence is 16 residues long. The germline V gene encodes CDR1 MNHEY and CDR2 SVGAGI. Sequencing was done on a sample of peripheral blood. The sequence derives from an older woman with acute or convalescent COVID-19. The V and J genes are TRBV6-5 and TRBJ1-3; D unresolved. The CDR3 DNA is TGTGCCAGCAGTTACTCGAGGGCCGGCTCTGGAAACACCATATATTTT. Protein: CASSYSRAGSGNTIYF.